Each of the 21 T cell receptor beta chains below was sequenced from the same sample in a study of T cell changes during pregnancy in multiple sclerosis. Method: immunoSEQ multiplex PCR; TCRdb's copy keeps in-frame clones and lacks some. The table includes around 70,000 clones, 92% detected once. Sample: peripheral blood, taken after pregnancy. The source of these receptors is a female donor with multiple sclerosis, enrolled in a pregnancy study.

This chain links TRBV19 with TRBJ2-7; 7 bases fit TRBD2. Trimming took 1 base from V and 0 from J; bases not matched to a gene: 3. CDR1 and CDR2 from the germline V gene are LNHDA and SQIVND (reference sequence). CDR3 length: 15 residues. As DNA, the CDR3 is TGTGCCAGTAGTATAGGAGGCGGGAGCTCCTACGAGCAGTACTTC. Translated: CASSIGGGSSYEQYF.

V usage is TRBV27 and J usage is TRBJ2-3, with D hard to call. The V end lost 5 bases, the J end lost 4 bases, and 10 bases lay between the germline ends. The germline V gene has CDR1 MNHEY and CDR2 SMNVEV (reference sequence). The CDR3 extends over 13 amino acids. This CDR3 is CASSRRGADTQYF. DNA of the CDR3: TGTGCCAGCAGTCGGAGAGGAGCAGATACGCAGTATTTT.

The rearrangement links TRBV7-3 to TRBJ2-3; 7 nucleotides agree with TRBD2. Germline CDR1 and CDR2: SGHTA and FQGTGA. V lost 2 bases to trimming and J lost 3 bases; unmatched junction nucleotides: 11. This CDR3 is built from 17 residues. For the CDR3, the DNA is TGTGCCAGCAGCTTAGGGGGGGGAGGGCCGTTAACAGATACGCAGTATTTT. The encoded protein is CASSLGGGGPLTDTQYF.

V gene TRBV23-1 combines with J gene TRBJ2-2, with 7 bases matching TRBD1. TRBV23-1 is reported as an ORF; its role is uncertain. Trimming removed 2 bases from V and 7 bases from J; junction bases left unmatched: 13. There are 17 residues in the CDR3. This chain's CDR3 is CASSQPGPGQRVGELFF. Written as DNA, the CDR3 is TGCGCCAGCAGTCAACCAGGACCGGGACAGAGAGTCGGGGAGCTGTTTTTT.

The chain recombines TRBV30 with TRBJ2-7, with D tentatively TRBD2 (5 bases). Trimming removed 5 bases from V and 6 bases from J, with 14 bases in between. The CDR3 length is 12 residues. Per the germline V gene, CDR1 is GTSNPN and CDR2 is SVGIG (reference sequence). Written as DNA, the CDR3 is TGTGCCTGGCATCCCGGGGAGTTCGAGCAGTACTTC. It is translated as CAWHPGEFEQYF.

CDR3: CASSRQGANTGELFF. CDR3 DNA sequence: TGTGCCAGCAGCAGACAGGGGGCGAACACCGGGGAGCTGTTTTTT. The chain links TRBV5-4 to TRBJ2-2; 9 bases are shared with TRBD1. Trimming took 4 bases from V and 0 from J; bases not matched to a gene: 1. This CDR3 comprises 15 residues. Per the germline V gene, CDR1 is SGHNT and CDR2 is YYREEE (reference sequence). The variable domain in full, with the rest retrieved from reference TRBV5-4 and TRBJ2-2, is ETGVTQSPTHLIKTRGQQVTLRCSSQSGHNTVSWYQQALGQGPQFIFQYYREEENGRGNFPPRFSGLQFPNYSSELNVNALELDDSALYLCASSRQGANTGELFFGEGSRLTVL.

Here the CDR3 DNA reads TGTGCCAGCAGCCCCTACAGGGGAAGATACTACGAGCAGTACTTC. Residues: CASSPYRGRYYEQYF. The chain recombines TRBV11-1 with TRBJ2-7; 7 nucleotides align to TRBD1. The CDR3 runs to 15 residues. Trimming took 5 bases from V and 3 from J; bases not matched to a gene: 10. CDR1 and CDR2 (germline): SGHAT, FQDESV (reference sequence).

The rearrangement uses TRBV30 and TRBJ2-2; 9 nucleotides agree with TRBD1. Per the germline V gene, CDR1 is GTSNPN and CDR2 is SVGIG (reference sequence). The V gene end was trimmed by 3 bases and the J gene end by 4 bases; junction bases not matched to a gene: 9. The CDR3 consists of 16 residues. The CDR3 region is CAWRLVGTGSTGELFF. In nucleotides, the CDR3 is TGTGCCTGGAGGTTGGTTGGGACAGGGTCCACCGGGGAGCTGTTTTTT.

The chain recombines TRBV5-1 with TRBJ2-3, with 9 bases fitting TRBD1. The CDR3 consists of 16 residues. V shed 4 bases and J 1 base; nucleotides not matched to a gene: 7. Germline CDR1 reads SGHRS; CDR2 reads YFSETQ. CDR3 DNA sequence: TGCGCCAGCAGCATACAGGGGGCCGGGGGCACAGATACGCAGTATTTT. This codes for CASSIQGAGGTDTQYF.

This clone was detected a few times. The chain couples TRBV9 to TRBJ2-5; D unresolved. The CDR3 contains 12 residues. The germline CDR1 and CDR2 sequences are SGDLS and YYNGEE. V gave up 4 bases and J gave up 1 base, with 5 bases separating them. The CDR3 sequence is CASSLRQETQYF. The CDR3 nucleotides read TGTGCCAGCAGCCTCCGCCAAGAGACCCAGTACTTC.

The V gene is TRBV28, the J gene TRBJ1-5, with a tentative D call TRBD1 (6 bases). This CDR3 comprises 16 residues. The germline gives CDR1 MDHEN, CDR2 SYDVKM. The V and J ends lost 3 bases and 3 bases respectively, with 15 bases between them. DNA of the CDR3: TGTGCCAGCAGTTTTGTGGGACAAGGTATCAATCAGCCCCAGCATTTT. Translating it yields CASSFVGQGINQPQHF.

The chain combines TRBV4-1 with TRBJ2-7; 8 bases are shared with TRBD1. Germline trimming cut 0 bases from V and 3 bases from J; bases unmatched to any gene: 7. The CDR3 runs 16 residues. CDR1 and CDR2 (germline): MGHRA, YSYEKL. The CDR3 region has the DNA TGCGCCAGCAGCCAAGATTGGGACAGGAGGGACTACGAGCAGTACTTC. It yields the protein CASSQDWDRRDYEQYF.

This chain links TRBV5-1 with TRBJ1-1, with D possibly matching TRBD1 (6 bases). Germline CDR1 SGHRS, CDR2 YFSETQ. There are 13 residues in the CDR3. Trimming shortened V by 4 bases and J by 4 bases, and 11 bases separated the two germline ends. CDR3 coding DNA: TGCGCCAGCAGCACAGGACAGACCACTGAAGCTTTCTTT. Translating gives CASSTGQTTEAFF.

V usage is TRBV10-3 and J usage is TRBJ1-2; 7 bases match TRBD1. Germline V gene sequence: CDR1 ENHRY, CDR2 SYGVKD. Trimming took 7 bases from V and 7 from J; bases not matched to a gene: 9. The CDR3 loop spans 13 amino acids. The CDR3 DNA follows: TGTGCCATCACCGTAGGGGGCGTGAGTGGCTACACCTTC. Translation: CAITVGGVSGYTF.

In DNA form, the CDR3 reads TGTGCCAGCACGCCCCTCTTGGCGGGAGTTCACAATGAGCAGTTCTTC. Translating gives CASTPLLAGVHNEQFF. V usage is TRBV27 and J usage is TRBJ2-1, with 7 nucleotides matching TRBD2. J was trimmed by 5 bases and V by 7 bases; bases with no gene match: 14. This CDR3 is built from 16 residues. The germline CDR1 and CDR2 sequences are MNHEY and SMNVEV (reference sequence).

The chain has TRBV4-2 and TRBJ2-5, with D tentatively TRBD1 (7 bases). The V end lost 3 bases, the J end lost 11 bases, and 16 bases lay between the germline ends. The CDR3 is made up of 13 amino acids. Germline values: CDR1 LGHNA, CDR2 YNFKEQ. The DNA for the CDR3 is TGTGCCAGCAGCCAGCGGGACAGCTACAGGCAGTACTTC. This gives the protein CASSQRDSYRQYF.

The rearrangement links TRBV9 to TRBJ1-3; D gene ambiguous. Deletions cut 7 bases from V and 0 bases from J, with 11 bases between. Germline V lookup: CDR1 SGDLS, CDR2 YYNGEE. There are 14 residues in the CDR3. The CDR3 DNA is TGTGCCAGCGGGCCGGCGAGCTCTGGAAACACCATATATTTT. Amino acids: CASGPASSGNTIYF.

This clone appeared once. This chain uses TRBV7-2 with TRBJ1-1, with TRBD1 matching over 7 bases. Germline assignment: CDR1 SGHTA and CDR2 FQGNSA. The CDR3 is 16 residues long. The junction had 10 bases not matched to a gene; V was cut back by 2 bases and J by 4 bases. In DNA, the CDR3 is TGTGCCAGCAGCTTAATTGCAGGGGGAATTAGCACTGAAGCTTTCTTT. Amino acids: CASSLIAGGISTEAFF. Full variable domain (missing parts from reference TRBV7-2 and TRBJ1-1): GAGVSQSPSNKVTEKGKDVELRCDPISGHTALYWYRQSLGQGLEFLIYFQGNSAPDKSGLPSDRFSAERTGGSVSTLTIQRTQQEDSAVYLCASSLIAGGISTEAFFGQGTRLTVV.

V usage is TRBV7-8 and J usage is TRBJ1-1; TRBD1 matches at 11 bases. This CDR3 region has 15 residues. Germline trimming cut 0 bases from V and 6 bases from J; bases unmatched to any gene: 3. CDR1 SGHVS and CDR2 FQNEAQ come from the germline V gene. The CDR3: CASSLASGQGAEAFF. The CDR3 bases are TGTGCCAGCAGCTTAGCGTCGGGACAGGGGGCTGAAGCTTTCTTT. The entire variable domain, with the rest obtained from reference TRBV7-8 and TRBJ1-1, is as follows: GAGVSQSPRYKVAKRGQDVALRCDPISGHVSLFWYQQALGQGPEFLTYFQNEAQLDKSGLPSDRFFAERPEGSVSTLKIQRTQQEDSAVYLCASSLASGQGAEAFFGQGTRLTVV.

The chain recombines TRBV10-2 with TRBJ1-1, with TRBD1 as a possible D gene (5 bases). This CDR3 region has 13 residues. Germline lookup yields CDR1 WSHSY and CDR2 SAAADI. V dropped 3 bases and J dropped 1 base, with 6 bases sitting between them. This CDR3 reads CASSDQGNTEAFF. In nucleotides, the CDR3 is TGCGCCAGCAGTGACCAGGGGAACACTGAAGCTTTCTTT.

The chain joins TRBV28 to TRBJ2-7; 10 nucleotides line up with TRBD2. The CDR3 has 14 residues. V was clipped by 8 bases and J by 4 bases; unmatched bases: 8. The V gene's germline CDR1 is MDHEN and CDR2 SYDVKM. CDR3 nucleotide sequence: TGTGCCAGCGGGGCTAGCGGGAGAACATACGAGCAGTACTTC. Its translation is CASGASGRTYEQYF.